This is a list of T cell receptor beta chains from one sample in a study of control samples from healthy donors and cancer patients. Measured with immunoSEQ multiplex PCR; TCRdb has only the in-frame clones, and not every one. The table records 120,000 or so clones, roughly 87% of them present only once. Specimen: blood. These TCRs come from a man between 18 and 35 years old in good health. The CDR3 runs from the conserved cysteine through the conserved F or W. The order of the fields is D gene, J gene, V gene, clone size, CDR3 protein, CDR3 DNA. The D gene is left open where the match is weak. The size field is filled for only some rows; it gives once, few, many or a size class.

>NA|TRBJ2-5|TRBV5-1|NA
CASSPQGQETQYF
TGCGCCAGCAGCCCACAGGGTCAAGAGACCCAGTACTTC
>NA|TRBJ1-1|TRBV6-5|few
CASSYGTLTGAEAFF
TGTGCCAGCAGTTACGGGACCCTCACGGGCGCTGAAGCTTTCTTT
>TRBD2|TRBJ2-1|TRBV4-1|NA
CASSQYGTSGPYNEQFF
TGCGCCAGCAGCCAATACGGGACTAGCGGGCCGTACAATGAGCAGTTCTTC
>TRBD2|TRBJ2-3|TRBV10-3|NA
CAISDSGRGDTQYF
TGTGCCATCAGTGACAGCGGGAGAGGAGATACGCAGTATTTT
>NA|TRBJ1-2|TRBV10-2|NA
CASSDEGANYGYTF
TGCGCCAGCAGTGATGAGGGAGCCAACTATGGCTACACCTTC
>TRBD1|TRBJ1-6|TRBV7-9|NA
CASSFGTGESSPLHF
TGTGCCAGCAGCTTTGGGACAGGGGAATCTTCACCCCTCCACTTT
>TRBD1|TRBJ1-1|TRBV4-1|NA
CASSHRDRVPNTEAFF
TGCGCCAGCAGCCATCGGGACAGGGTTCCGAACACTGAAGCTTTCTTT
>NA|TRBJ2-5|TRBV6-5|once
CASSPGGETQYF
TGTGCCAGCAGTCCTGGGGGGGAGACCCAGTACTTC
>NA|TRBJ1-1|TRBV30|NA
CAAGGVVGMAFF
TGTGCTGCCGGAGGGGTCGTCGGAATGGCTTTCTTT
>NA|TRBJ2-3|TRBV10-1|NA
CASSEGGYTDTQYF
TGCGCCAGCAGTGAGGGGGGGTACACAGATACGCAGTATTTT
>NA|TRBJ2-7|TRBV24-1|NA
CATSEEDEQYF
TGTGCCACCAGTGAGGAAGACGAGCAGTACTTC
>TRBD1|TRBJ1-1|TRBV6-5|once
CASSFGQGVTEAFF
TGTGCCAGCAGCTTCGGACAGGGTGTAACTGAAGCTTTCTTT
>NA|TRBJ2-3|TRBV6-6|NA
CASSYETSTDTQYF
TGTGCCAGCAGTTACGAAACTAGCACAGATACGCAGTATTTT
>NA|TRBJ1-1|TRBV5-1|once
CASSLAGEQYTEAFF
TGCGCCAGCAGCTTGGCTGGGGAGCAATACACTGAAGCTTTCTTT
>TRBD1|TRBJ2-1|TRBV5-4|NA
CASSVTGTGGMNEQFF
TGTGCCAGCAGTGTGACCGGGACAGGGGGGATGAATGAGCAGTTCTTC
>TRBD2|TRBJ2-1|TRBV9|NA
CASSVAPSGSGGQFF
TGTGCCAGCAGCGTAGCCCCTAGCGGGAGTGGAGGCCAGTTCTTC
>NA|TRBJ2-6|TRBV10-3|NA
CAISVEPSGANVLTF
TGTGCCATCAGTGTCGAGCCCTCTGGGGCCAACGTCCTGACTTTC
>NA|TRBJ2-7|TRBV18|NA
CAGSPIVTSVYEQYF
TGTGCCGGCTCACCGATAGTGACGTCCGTCTACGAGCAGTACTTC
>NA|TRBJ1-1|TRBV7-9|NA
CASSFIPGLGRRTEAFF
TGTGCCAGCAGCTTCATCCCCGGCCTCGGTAGGAGGACTGAAGCTTTCTTT
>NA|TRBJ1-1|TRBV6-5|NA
CASSYSRARVGTEAFF
TGTGCCAGCAGTTACTCTCGTGCCAGGGTAGGCACTGAAGCTTTCTTT
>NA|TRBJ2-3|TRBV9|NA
CASSVVTGGTDTQYF
TGTGCCAGCAGCGTAGTGACGGGAGGCACAGATACGCAGTATTTT
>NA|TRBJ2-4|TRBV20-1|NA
CSAGRDIQYF
TGCAGTGCCGGAAGGGACATTCAGTACTTC
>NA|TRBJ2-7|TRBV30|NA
CAWSMMGTGFGSYEQYF
TGTGCCTGGAGTATGATGGGAACAGGGTTTGGGTCCTACGAGCAGTACTTC
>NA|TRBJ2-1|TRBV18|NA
CASSPFLITGPGWNEQFF
TGTGCCAGCTCACCCTTTCTTATCACTGGCCCGGGTTGGAATGAGCAGTTCTTC
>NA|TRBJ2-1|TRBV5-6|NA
CASSLPTGYSGQFF
TGTGCCAGCAGCCTACCGACGGGTTATAGTGGGCAGTTCTTC
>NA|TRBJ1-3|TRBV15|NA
CATSRDTSSGNTIYF
TGTGCCACCAGCAGAGATACGAGCTCTGGAAACACCATATATTTT
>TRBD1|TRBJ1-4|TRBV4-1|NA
CASSQDMTGGARLFF
TGCGCCAGCAGCCAAGATATGACAGGGGGCGCAAGACTGTTTTTT
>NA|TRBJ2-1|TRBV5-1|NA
CASSSEVLASNEQFF
TGCGCCAGCAGCTCCGAGGTCCTAGCGAGCAATGAGCAGTTCTTC
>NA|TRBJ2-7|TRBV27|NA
CASSLHLSYEQYF
TGTGCCAGCAGTTTACACCTCTCCTACGAGCAGTACTTC
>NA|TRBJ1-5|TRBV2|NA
CASSGRLQPQHF
TGTGCCAGCAGCGGGAGGCTTCAGCCCCAGCATTTT
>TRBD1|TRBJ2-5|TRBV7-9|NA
CASSHSLGQQETQYF
TGTGCCAGCAGCCACAGCCTGGGACAGCAAGAGACCCAGTACTTC
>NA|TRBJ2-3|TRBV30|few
CAWRRPGTTDTQYF
TGTGCCTGGAGGAGACCGGGGACCACAGATACGCAGTATTTT
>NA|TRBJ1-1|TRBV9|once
CASSVAQGSTEAFF
TGTGCCAGCAGCGTAGCCCAGGGGAGCACTGAAGCTTTCTTT
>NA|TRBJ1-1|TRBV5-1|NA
CASSASGSEAFF
TGCGCCAGCAGCGCCAGTGGGAGTGAAGCTTTCTTT
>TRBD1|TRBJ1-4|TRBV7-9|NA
CASSFGQAREKLFF
TGTGCCAGCAGCTTCGGACAGGCACGCGAAAAACTGTTTTTT
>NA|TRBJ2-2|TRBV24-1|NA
CATGGYTGELFF
TGTGCCACCGGGGGCTACACCGGGGAGCTGTTTTTT
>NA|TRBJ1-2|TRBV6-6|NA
CASYGASLNYGYTF
TGTGCCAGCTATGGGGCCTCCCTCAACTATGGCTACACCTTC
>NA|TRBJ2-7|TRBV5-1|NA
CASSLAPQGLYEQYF
TGCGCCAGCAGCTTGGCTCCACAGGGTCTCTACGAGCAGTACTTC
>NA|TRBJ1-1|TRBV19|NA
CATSFAPNTEAFF
TGTGCCACATCCTTTGCTCCGAACACTGAAGCTTTCTTT
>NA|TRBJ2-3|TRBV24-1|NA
CATSDGWDTQYF
TGTGCCACCAGTGATGGATGGGATACGCAGTATTTT
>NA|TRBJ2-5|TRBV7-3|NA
CASSSNTGRTQYF
TGTGCCAGCAGCTCCAACACGGGGAGGACCCAGTACTTC
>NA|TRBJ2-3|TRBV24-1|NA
CATMGTSGADTQYF
TGTGCCACCATGGGGACCTCGGGGGCAGATACGCAGTATTTT
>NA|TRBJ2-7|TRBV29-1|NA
CSVTGTYEQYF
TGCAGCGTAACAGGGACCTACGAGCAGTACTTC
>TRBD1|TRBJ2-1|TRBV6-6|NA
CASKPPGQGDDEQFF
TGTGCCAGCAAGCCCCCGGGACAGGGGGATGATGAGCAGTTCTTC
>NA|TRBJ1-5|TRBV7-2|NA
CASSLYRGVSNQPQHF
TGTGCCAGCAGTCTTTACCGGGGGGTGAGCAATCAGCCCCAGCATTTT
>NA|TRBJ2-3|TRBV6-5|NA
CASSGDITSTDTQYF
TGTGCCAGCAGCGGAGACATAACTAGCACAGATACGCAGTATTTT
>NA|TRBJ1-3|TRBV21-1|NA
CASSNKITGSSGNTIYF
TGTGCCAGCAGCAACAAAATTACAGGATCCTCTGGAAACACCATATATTTT
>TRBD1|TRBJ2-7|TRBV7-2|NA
CASSWTGTGLYEQYF
TGTGCCAGCAGCTGGACCGGGACAGGGCTCTACGAGCAGTACTTC
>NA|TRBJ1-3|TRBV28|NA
CASSLDFSGNTIYF
TGTGCCAGCAGTTTAGATTTCTCTGGAAACACCATATATTTT
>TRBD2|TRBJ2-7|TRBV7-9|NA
CASHGSSGRTYEQYF
TGTGCCTCACACGGCAGTAGCGGGAGGACCTACGAGCAGTACTTC
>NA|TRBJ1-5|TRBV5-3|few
CARSSGPQPQHF
TGTGCCAGAAGCTCTGGTCCCCAGCCCCAGCATTTT
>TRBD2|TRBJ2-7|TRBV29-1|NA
CSVVSGRGSYEQYF
TGCAGCGTTGTTAGCGGGAGAGGTTCCTACGAGCAGTACTTC
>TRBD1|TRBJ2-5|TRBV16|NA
CASSRPRPGTGEPETQYF
TGTGCCAGCAGCCGCCCTCGTCCCGGGACAGGGGAGCCAGAGACCCAGTACTTC
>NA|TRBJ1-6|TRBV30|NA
CAWASESSYNSPLHF
TGTGCCTGGGCGTCAGAGAGCTCCTATAATTCACCCCTCCACTTT
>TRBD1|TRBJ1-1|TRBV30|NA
CALGQGSGEAFF
TGTGCCCTTGGACAGGGGAGTGGTGAAGCTTTCTTT
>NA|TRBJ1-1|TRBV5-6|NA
CASSLAILDWGTEAFF
TGTGCCAGCAGCTTGGCCATCTTAGACTGGGGAACTGAAGCTTTCTTT
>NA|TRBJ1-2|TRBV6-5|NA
CASTQGVPNYGYTF
TGTGCCAGCACCCAAGGGGTCCCTAACTATGGCTACACCTTC
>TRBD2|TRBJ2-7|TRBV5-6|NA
CASSWEGIYEQYF
TGTGCCAGCAGCTGGGAGGGGATCTACGAGCAGTACTTC
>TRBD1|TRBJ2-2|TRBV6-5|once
CAIRTGGLGASELFF
TGTGCCATTCGGACAGGGGGCTTAGGTGCCTCGGAGCTGTTTTTT
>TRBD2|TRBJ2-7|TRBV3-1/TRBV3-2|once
CASSQGRTSGRERYEQYF
TGTGCCAGCAGCCAAGGCAGGACTAGCGGGAGAGAGCGCTACGAGCAGTACTTC